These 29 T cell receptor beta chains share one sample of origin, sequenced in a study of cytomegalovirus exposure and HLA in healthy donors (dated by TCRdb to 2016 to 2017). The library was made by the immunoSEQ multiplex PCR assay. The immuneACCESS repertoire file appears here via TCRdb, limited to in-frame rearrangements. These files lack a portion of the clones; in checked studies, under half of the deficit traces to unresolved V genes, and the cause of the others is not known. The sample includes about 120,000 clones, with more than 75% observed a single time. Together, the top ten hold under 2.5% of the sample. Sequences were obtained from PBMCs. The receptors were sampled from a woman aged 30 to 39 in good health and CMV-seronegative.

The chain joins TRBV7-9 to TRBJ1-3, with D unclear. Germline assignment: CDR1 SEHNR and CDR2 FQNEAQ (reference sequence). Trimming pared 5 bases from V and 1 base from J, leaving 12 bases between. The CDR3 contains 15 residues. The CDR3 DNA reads TGTGCCAGCAGCCGACCTACAGAATCTGGAAACACCATATATTTT. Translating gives CASSRPTESGNTIYF.

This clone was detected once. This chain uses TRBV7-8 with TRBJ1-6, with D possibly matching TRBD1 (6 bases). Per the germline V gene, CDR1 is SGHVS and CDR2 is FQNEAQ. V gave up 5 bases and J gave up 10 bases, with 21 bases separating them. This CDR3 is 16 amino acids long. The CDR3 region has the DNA TGTGCCAGCAGCACAAAAATAGGGGGGGGTCGGTCACCCCTCCACTTT. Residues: CASSTKIGGGRSPLHF.

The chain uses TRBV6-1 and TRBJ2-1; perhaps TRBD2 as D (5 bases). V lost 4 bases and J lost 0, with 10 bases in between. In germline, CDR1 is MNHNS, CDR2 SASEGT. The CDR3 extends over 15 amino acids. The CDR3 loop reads CASSAERRSYNEQFF. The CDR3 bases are TGTGCCAGCAGTGCTGAGCGGCGCTCCTACAATGAGCAGTTCTTC.

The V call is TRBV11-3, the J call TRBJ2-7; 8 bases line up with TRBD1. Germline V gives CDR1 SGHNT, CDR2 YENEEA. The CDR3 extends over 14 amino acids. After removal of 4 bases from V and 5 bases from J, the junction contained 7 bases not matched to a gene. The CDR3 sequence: CASSSRTGNDEQYF. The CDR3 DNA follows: TGTGCCAGCAGCTCCCGGACAGGGAACGACGAGCAGTACTTC.

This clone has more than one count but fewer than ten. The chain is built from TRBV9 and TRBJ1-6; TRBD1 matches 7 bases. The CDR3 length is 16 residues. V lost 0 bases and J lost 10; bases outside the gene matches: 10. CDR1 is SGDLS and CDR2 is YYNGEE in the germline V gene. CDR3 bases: TGTGCCAGCAGCGTAGCTGGGGCAGGGGGAGGATCACCCCTCCACTTT. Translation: CASSVAGAGGGSPLHF.

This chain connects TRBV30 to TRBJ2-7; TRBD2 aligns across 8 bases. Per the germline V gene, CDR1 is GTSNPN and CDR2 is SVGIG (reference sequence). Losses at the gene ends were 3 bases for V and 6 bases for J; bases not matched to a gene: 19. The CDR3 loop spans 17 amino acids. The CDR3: CAWSPLQLAGGRGEQYF. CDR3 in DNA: TGTGCCTGGAGCCCCCTCCAACTGGCGGGGGGCCGGGGCGAGCAGTACTTC.

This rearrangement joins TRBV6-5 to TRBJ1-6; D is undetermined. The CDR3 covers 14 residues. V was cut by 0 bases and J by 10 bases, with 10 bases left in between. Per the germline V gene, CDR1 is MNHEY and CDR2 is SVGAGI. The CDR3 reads CASSYSRSGSPLHF. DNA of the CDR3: TGTGCCAGCAGTTACTCGAGGAGTGGCTCACCCCTCCACTTT.

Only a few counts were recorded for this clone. The CDR3 here is CASSSSGVYEQYF. The DNA for the CDR3 is TGTGCCAGCAGCTCCTCGGGGGTCTACGAGCAGTACTTC. The chain carries TRBV11-2 and TRBJ2-7; perhaps TRBD2 as D (6 bases). This CDR3 is built from 13 residues. Germline V CDR1 and CDR2: SGHAT, FQNNGV. V lost 4 bases, J lost 3 bases, and 10 bases lay in between. Full variable domain (rest looked up from reference TRBV11-2 and TRBJ2-7): EAGVAQSPRYKIIEKRQSVAFWCNPISGHATLYWYQQILGQGPKLLIQFQNNGVVDDSQLPKDRFSAERLKGVDSTLKIQPAKLEDSAVYLCASSSSGVYEQYFGPGTRLTVT.

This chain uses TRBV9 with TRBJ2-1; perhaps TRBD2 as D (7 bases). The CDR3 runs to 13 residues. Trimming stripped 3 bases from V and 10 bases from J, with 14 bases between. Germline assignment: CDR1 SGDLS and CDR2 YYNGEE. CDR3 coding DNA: TGTGCCAGCAGCGGGATAAGGGGGGGAGAGCAGTTCTTC. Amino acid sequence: CASSGIRGGEQFF. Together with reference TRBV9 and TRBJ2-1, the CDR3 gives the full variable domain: DSGVTQTPKHLITATGQRVTLRCSPRSGDLSVYWYQQSLDQGLQFLIQYYNGEERAKGNILERFSAQQFPDLHSELNLSSLELGDSALYFCASSGIRGGEQFFGPGTRLTVL.

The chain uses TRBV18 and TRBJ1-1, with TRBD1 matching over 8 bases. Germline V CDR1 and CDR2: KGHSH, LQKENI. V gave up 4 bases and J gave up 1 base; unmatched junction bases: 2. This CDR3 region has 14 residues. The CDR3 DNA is TGTGCCAGCTCACGACAGGGGAAGAACACTGAAGCTTTCTTT. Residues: CASSRQGKNTEAFF.

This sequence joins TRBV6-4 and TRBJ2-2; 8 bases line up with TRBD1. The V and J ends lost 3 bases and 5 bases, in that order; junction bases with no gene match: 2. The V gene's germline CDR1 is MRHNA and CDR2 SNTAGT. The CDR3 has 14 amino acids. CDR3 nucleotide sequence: TGTGCCAGCAGTGAGACAGGGGTTACCGGGGAGCTGTTTTTT. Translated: CASSETGVTGELFF.

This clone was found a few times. Here the CDR3 reads CAISESDRYNEQFF. The CDR3 DNA reads as TGTGCCATCAGTGAGTCCGACAGGTACAATGAGCAGTTCTTC. The genes are TRBV10-3 and TRBJ2-1; tentatively, D is TRBD1 (6 bases). The germline V and J ends were trimmed by 0 bases and 4 bases, with 7 bases remaining between them. There are 14 residues in the CDR3. CDR1 and CDR2 from the germline V gene are ENHRY and SYGVKD.

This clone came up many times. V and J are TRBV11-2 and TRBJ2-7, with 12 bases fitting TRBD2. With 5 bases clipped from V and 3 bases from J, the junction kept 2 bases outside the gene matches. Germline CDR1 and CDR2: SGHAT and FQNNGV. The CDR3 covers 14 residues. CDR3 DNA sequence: TGTGCCAGCAGCCAGGGACTAGCGGGCTACGAGCAGTACTTC. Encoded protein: CASSQGLAGYEQYF.

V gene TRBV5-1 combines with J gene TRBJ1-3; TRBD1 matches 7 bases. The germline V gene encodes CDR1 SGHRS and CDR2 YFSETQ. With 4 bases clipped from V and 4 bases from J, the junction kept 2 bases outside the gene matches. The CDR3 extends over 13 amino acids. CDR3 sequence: CASSQGQGNTIYF. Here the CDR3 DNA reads TGCGCCAGCAGCCAGGGACAGGGAAACACCATATATTTT.

DNA of the CDR3: TGCGCCAGCAGCCAAGGAGGGGTTACAGGGCTGAGCTCTGGAAACACCATATATTTT. Translation gives CASSQGGVTGLSSGNTIYF. The chain is built from TRBV4-3 and TRBJ1-3, with D possibly TRBD1 on 6 matching bases. CDR3 length: 19 residues. CDR1 LGHNA and CDR2 YSLEER come from the germline V gene. Trimming left V 1 base short and J 0 bases short, with 19 bases between.

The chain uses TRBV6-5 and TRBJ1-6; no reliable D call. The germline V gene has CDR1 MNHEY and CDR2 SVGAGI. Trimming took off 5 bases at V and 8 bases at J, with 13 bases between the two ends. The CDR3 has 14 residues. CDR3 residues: CASSVEVWDSPLHF. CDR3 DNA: TGTGCCAGCAGTGTTGAGGTGTGGGATTCACCCCTCCACTTT.

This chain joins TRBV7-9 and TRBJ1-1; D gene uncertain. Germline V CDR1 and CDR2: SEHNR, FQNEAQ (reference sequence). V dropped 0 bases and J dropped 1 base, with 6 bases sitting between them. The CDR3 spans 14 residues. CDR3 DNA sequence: TGTGCCAGCAGCTTAGCGTTCCAGAACACTGAAGCTTTCTTT. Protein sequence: CASSLAFQNTEAFF.

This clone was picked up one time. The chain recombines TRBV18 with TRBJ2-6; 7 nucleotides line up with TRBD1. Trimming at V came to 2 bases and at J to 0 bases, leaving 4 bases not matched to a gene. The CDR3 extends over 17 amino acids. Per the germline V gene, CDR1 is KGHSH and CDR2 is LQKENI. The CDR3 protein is CASSPNTGASGANVLTF. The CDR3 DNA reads TGTGCCAGCTCACCAAATACAGGGGCCTCTGGGGCCAACGTCCTGACTTTC.

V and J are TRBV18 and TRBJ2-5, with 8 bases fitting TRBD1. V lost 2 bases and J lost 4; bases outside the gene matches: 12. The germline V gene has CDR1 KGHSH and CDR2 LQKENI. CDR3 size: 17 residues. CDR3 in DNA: TGTGCCAGCTCACCAGAGACCGGACAGGGTGTGAGAGAGACCCAGTACTTC. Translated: CASSPETGQGVRETQYF.

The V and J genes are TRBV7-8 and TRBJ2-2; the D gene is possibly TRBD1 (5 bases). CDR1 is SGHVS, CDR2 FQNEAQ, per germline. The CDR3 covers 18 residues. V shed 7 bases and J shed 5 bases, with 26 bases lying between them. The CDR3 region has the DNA TGTGCCAGCATCCCACCCTACAGGTTACGGTCGCGAACCGGGGAGCTGTTTTTT. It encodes CASIPPYRLRSRTGELFF.

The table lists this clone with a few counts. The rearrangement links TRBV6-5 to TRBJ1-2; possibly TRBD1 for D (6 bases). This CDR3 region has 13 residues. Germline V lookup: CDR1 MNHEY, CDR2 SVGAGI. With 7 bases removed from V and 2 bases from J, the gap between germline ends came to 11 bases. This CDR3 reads CASTPTGNYGYTF. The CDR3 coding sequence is TGTGCCAGCACCCCCACAGGGAACTATGGCTACACCTTC.

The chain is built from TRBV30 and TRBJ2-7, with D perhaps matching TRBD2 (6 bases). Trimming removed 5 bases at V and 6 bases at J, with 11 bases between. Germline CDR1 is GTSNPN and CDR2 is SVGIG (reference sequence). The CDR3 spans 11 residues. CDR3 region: CAWSGTSEQYF. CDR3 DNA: TGTGCCTGGTCCGGGACTTCCGAGCAGTACTTC.

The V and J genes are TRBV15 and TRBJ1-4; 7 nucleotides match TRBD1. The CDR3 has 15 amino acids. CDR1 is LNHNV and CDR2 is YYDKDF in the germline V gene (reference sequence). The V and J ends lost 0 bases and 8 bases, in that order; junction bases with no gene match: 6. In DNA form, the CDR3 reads TGTGCCACCAGCAGAGAGGGCAGGGGGAAAGAAAAACTGTTTTTT. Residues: CATSREGRGKEKLFF.

CDR3 in DNA: TGTGCCAGCAGTTGGAGGGTGGCCACTGAAGCTTTCTTT. It codes for CASSWRVATEAFF. The chain links TRBV7-8 to TRBJ1-1; unclear D gene. The CDR3 totals 13 residues. Germline V gene sequence: CDR1 SGHVS, CDR2 FQNEAQ. The ends were cut back, 6 bases at V and 4 bases at J, with 12 bases in the middle.

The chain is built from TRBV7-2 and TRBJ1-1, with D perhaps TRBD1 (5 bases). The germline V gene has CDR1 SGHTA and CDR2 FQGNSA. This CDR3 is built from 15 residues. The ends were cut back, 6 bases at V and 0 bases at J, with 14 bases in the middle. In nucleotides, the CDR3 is TGTGCCAGCAGGCCCCTGGGGGAGGTGAACACTGAAGCTTTCTTT. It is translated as CASRPLGEVNTEAFF. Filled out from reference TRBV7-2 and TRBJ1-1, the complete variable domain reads GAGVSQSPSNKVTEKGKDVELRCDPISGHTALYWYRQSLGQGLEFLIYFQGNSAPDKSGLPSDRFSAERTGGSVSTLTIQRTQQEDSAVYLCASRPLGEVNTEAFFGQGTRLTVV.

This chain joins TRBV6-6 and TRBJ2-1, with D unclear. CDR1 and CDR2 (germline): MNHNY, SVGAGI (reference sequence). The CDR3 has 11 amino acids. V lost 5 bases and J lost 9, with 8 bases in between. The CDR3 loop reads CASSLGPEQFF. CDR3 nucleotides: TGTGCCAGCAGTCTAGGTCCTGAGCAGTTCTTC.

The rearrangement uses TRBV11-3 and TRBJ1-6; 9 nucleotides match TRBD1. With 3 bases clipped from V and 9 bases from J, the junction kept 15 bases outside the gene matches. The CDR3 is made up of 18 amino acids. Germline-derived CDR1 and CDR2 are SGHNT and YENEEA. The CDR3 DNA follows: TGTGCCAGCAGCTTTAGTAGGGGCTGGGACAGGGAGTTTTCACCCCTCCACTTT. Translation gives CASSFSRGWDREFSPLHF.

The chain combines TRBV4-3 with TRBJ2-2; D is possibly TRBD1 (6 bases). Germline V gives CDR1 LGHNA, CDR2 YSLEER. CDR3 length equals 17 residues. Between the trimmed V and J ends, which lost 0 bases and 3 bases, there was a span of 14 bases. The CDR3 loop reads CASSQDLGAVHTGELFF. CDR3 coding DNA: TGCGCCAGCAGCCAAGATCTGGGGGCAGTGCACACCGGGGAGCTGTTTTTT.

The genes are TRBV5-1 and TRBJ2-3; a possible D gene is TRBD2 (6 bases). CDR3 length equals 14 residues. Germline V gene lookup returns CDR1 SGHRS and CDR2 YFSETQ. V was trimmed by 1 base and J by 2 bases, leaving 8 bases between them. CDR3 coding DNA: TGCGCCAGCAGCTTGAGGGACTTCACAGATACGCAGTATTTT. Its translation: CASSLRDFTDTQYF.